Sequencing of this T cell receptor (beta chain) was carried out in a study of T cell repertoires in cytomegalovirus infection. Germline loops: CDR1 SGHDT, CDR2 YYEEEE. The CDR3 has 13 amino acids. Trimming took off 6 bases at V and 3 bases at J, with 12 bases between the two ends. With respect to this clonotype: The antigen is undetermined.

TCRdb passed the reads through MiXCR, listing each CDR3 protein once. Of about 310,000 distinct CDR3 sequences in the sample, 20% to 30% are singletons; the top ten hold about an eighth. The chain uses TRBV5-6 and TRBJ1-1; unclear D gene. This specimen consisted of cultured PBMCs, obtained from culture after CMV antigen stimulation. The source is a human donor in good health (CMV status not recorded). Some clones in this sample may be carry-over from other donors' samples. CDR3 DNA sequence: TGTGCCAGCACCAAGAAGGTTGACACTGAAGCTTTCTTT. Encoded protein: CASTKKVDTEAFF.